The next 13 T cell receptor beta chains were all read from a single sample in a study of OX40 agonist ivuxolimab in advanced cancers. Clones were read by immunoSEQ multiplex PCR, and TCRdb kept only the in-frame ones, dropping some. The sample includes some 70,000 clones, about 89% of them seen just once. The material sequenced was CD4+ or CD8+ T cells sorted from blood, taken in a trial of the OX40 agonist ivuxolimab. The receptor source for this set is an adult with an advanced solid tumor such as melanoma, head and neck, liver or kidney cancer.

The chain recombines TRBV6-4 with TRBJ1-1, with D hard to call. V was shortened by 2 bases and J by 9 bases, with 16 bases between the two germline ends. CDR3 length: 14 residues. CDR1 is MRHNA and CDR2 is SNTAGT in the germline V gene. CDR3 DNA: TGTGCCAGCAGTGACGGCGGCGGACCTCCTAAAGCTTTCTTT. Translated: CASSDGGGPPKAFF.

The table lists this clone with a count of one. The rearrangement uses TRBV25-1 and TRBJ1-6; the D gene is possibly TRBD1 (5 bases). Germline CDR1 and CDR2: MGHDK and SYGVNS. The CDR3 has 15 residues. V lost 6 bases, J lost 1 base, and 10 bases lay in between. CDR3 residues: CASSPGQSYNSPLHF. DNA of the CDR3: TGTGCCAGCAGCCCAGGGCAATCCTATAATTCACCCCTCCACTTT.

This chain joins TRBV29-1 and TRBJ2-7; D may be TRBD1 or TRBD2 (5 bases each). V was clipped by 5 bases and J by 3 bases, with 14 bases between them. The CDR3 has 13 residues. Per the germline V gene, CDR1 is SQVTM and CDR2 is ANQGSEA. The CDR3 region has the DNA TGCAGCGTTTGGGACGTAAGGTTCTACGAGCAGTACTTC. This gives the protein CSVWDVRFYEQYF.

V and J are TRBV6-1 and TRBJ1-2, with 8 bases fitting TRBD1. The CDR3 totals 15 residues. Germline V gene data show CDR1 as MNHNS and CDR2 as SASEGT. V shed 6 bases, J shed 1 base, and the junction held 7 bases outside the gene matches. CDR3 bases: TGTGCCAGCAGGACTGGACAGGGCCTTAACTATGGCTACACCTTC. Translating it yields CASRTGQGLNYGYTF.

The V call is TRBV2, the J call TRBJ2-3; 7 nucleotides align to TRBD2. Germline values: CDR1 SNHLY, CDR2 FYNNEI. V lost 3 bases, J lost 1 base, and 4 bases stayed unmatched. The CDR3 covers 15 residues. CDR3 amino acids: CASSDGGEGTDTQYF. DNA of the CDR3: TGTGCCAGCAGTGATGGGGGGGAAGGCACAGATACGCAGTATTTT.

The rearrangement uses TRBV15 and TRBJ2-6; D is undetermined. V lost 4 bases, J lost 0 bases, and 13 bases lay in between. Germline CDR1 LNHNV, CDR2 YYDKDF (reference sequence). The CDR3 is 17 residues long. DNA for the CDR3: TGTGCCACCAGCACCCGGACCTCGAGCTCTGGGGCCAACGTCCTGACTTTC. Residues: CATSTRTSSSGANVLTF.

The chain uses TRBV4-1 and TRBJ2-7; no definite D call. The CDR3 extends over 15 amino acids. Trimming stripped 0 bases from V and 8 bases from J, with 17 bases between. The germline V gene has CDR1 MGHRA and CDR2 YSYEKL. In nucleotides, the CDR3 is TGCGCCAGCAGCCAAGATGCCACGAACGCTCCGAAGCAGTACTTC. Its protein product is CASSQDATNAPKQYF.

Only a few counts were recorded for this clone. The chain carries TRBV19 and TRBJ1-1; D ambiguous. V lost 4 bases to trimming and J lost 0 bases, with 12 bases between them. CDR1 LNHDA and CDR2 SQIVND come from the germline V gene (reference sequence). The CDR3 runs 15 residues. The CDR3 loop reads CASSRAVFMNTEAFF. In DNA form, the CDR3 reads TGTGCCAGTAGTAGGGCAGTCTTTATGAACACTGAAGCTTTCTTT.

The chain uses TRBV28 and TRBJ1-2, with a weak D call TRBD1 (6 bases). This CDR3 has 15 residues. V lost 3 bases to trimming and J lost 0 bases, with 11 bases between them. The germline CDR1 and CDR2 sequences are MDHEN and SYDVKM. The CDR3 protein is CASSFGGATNYGYTF. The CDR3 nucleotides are TGTGCCAGCAGTTTTGGGGGGGCCACTAACTATGGCTACACCTTC.

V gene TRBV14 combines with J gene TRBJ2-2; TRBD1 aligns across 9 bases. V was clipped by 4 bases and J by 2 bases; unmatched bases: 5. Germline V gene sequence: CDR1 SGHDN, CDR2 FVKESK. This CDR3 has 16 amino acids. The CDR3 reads CASSPGTGTNTGELFF. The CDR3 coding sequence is TGTGCCAGCAGCCCCGGGACAGGGACCAACACCGGGGAGCTGTTTTTT.

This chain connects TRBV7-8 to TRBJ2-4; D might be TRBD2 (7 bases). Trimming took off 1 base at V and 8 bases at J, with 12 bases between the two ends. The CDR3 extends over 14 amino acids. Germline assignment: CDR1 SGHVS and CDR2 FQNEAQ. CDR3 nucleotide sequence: TGTGCCAGCAGCTTAGGGGGGGGCGAGGACATTCAGTACTTC. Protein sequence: CASSLGGGEDIQYF.

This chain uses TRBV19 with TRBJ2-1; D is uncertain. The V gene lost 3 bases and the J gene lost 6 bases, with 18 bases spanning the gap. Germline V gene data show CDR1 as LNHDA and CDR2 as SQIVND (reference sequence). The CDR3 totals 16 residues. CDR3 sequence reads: CASSIERTRRSNEQFF. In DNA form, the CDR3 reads TGTGCCAGTAGTATCGAAAGGACCCGCAGGTCCAATGAGCAGTTCTTC.

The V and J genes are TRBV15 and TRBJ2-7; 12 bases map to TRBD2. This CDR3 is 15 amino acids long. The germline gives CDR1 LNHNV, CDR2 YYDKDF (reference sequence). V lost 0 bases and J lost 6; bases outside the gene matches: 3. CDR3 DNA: TGTGCCACCAGCAGAGATCTAGCGGGAGGGCGCGAGCAGTACTTC. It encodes CATSRDLAGGREQYF.